This paragraph covers one T cell receptor beta chain sequence. The antigen is unknown. TCRdb re-called the 5' RACE reads and catalogs CDR3 proteins one per entry, DNA excluded. This sample's table reports about 460,000 distinct CDR3 sequences. The data originate from a study of T cells expressing NK-cell markers. Regarding the study as a whole: HCMV specificity of the expanded NKG2C+ T cell clones stayed unclear.

Germline lookup yields CDR1 KGHDR and CDR2 SFDVKD. The CDR3 spans 13 residues. Specimen: blood T cells: a sorted CD56 or NKG2C T cell subset, CD4+ or CD8+ T cells, or bulk PBMC T cells (not recorded which). The chain is built from TRBV24-1 and TRBJ2-3. The sequence was obtained from a woman in her 50s in good health. CDR3 amino acids: CATSDLSTDTQYF.